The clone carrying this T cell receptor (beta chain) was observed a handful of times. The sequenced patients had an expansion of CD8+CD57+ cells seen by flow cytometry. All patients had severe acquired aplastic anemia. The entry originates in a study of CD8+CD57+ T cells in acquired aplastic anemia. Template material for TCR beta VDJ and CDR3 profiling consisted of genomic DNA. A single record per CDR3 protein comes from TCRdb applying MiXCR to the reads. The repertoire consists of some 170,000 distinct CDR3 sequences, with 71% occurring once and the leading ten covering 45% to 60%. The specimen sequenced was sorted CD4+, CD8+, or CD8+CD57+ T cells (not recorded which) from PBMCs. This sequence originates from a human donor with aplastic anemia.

The DNA for the CDR3 is TGCGCCAGCAGCTGGACAGGGGGGTTACAAGAGACCCAGTACTTC. Translation gives CASSWTGGLQETQYF. The chain is built from TRBV5-1 and TRBJ2-5, with 10 bases that match TRBD1. The germline CDR1 and CDR2 sequences are SGHRS and YFSETQ. The CDR3 spans 15 residues. V shed 3 bases and J 2 bases; nucleotides not matched to a gene: 4.